The following is a TCR beta chain sequence with its context. The data were taken from a study of blood T cell repertoires in COVID-19. Study in general: PBMCs, B-cell-depleted T cells, or T cells were the source of the cDNA or gDNA that made up the material.

CDR3 length equals 15 residues. Unmatched junction bases numbered 12, after V lost 5 bases and J lost 8 bases. Germline V gene data show CDR1 as MNHEY and CDR2 as SVGAGI. Original methodology: Reference gene primer amplification gave nucleated cell count estimates. Generated by immunoSEQ multiplex PCR, the TCRdb table keeps only in-frame clones and is missing some. Clonal size and the V and J genes are those of that table, whereas D and trimming came from the DNA. The sample records 250,000 to 350,000 clones, 85% to 90% being singletons. Seattle cases were enrolled at active infection and followed longitudinally.

This TCR was sampled from a woman in her 50s with COVID-19, enrolled during active disease. The genes are TRBV6-5 and TRBJ2-1; 7 nucleotides align to TRBD2. Sequences were obtained from peripheral blood. In DNA, the CDR3 is TGTGCCAGCAGTAACGTCGCGGGAGTAGCGGATGAGCAGTTCTTC. Protein sequence: CASSNVAGVADEQFF.